One sample yielded the 15 T cell receptor beta chains listed below, sequenced in a study of post-analysis software for immune sequencing data. Their specific antigens are unknown. General observations from the study: Higher frequency in patients than in controls was seen for a handful of TRBV segments, with TRBV5-6, TRBV5-1 and TRBV20-1 among them.

Prepared libraries of TCR beta cDNA carried unique molecular identifiers. TCRdb re-analysed the PCR reads in MiXCR, keeping a single row per CDR3 protein. The table shows 750,000 to 900,000 distinct CDR3 sequences, with more than 45% occurring only once. Sequences were obtained from blood. Receptor source: a girl aged 10 to 17 with multiple sclerosis.

The sample holds a few counts of this clonotype. The gene calls are TRBV6-5 and TRBJ2-1; 8 bases fit TRBD1. Losses at the gene ends were 0 bases for V and 6 bases for J; bases not matched to a gene: 1. This CDR3 is 14 amino acids long. The germline gives CDR1 MNHEY, CDR2 SVGAGI. CDR3 DNA sequence: TGTGCCAGCAGTTACTCAGGGACAGGCAATGAGCAGTTCTTC. It is translated as CASSYSGTGNEQFF.

V gene TRBV28 combines with J gene TRBJ2-2, with 10 bases lining up with TRBD1. CDR3 length: 17 residues. Germline lookup yields CDR1 MDHEN and CDR2 SYDVKM. Losses at the gene ends were 5 bases for V and 5 bases for J; bases not matched to a gene: 11. The CDR3 reads CASSQTGTGALTGELFF. The DNA of the CDR3 is TGTGCCAGCAGTCAAACCGGGACAGGGGCGTTGACCGGGGAGCTGTTTTTT.

The chain carries TRBV6-1 and TRBJ1-1, with D perhaps TRBD1 (6 bases). CDR3 length: 13 amino acids. Germline CDR1 MNHNS, CDR2 SASEGT. Trimming left V 6 bases short and J 7 bases short, with 15 bases between. This CDR3 reads CASRGGGGVEAFF. The CDR3 coding sequence is TGTGCCAGCAGAGGGGGGGGAGGAGTTGAAGCTTTCTTT.

This clonotype was observed a handful of times. The V and J genes are TRBV14 and TRBJ2-7; 12 positions agree with TRBD2. Germline V gene lookup returns CDR1 SGHDN and CDR2 FVKESK. The CDR3 is 17 amino acids. After removal of 4 bases from V and 1 base from J, the junction contained 8 bases not matched to a gene. The CDR3 sequence is CASSPSGLAGHSYEQYF. The CDR3 DNA is TGTGCCAGCAGCCCTTCGGGACTAGCGGGTCATTCCTACGAGCAGTACTTC.

The rearrangement uses TRBV7-2 and TRBJ2-7; TRBD2 might be the D (5 bases). Trimming took 3 bases from V and 2 from J, leaving 8 bases between them. The CDR3 has 13 residues. Germline V gene lookup returns CDR1 SGHTA and CDR2 FQGNSA. CDR3 sequence reads: CASSFSVTYEQYF. CDR3 DNA sequence: TGTGCCAGCAGCTTTAGCGTTACCTACGAGCAGTACTTC.

The chain uses TRBV20-1 and TRBJ2-7; TRBD2 matches 7 bases. Matching the DNA end better, TRBJ2-4 makes the J call doubtful. The germline CDR1 and CDR2 sequences are DFQATT and SNEGSKA (reference sequence). This CDR3 region has 15 residues. The CDR3 DNA reads as TGCAGTGCTAGCGGGGAGGGGTGGACCAAAAACATTCAGTACTTC. Its translation is CSASGEGWTKNIQYF.

The V call is TRBV6-5, the J call TRBJ2-5; TRBD2 might be the D (5 bases). V was pared by 6 bases and J by 11 bases, with 13 bases between. This CDR3 region has 11 residues. Germline lookup yields CDR1 MNHEY and CDR2 SVGAGI. Written as DNA, the CDR3 is TGTGCCAGCAGCCACGGGGAGTTGCAGTACTTC. This gives the protein CASSHGELQYF.

This clonotype was recorded only once. The chain employs TRBV7-9 and TRBJ2-4; TRBD2 aligns across 7 bases. The assigned J gene may be wrong: the sequence end matches TRBJ2-7 better. Germline lookup yields CDR1 SEHNR and CDR2 FQNEAQ (reference sequence). CDR3 length: 17 amino acids. The CDR3 here is CASSLVGGSNPSYEQYF. CDR3 in DNA: TGTGCCAGCAGCTTAGTGGGCGGGAGTAACCCCTCCTACGAGCAGTACTTC.

This chain links TRBV28 with TRBJ2-3; D is tentatively TRBD1 or TRBD2 (6 bases each). Trimming removed 7 bases from V and 1 base from J, with 12 bases in between. CDR1 and CDR2 (germline): MDHEN, SYDVKM. CDR3 length: 14 residues. CDR3: CASTGAHGTDTQYF. DNA of the CDR3: TGTGCCAGCACGGGGGCGCATGGCACAGATACGCAGTATTTT.

This chain joins TRBV20-1 and TRBJ1-2; D gene ambiguous. The V end lost 6 bases, the J end lost 1 base, and 9 bases lay between the germline ends. The germline gives CDR1 DFQATT, CDR2 SNEGSKA (reference sequence). This CDR3 region has 12 residues. The CDR3: CSAPRINYGYTF. The CDR3 bases are TGCAGTGCCCCCCGGATTAACTATGGCTACACCTTC.

The table lists this clonotype with a few counts. The chain uses TRBV20-1 and TRBJ2-3; D ambiguous. The CDR3 runs to 15 residues. V lost 2 bases and J 1 base, leaving 13 bases between the germline ends. Germline assignment: CDR1 DFQATT and CDR2 SNEGSKA (reference sequence). CDR3 nucleotide sequence: TGCAGTGCTAGATTCTCGGAGACACGCACAGATACGCAGTATTTT. It codes for CSARFSETRTDTQYF.

This clonotype was detected only a few times. The genes are TRBV29-1 and TRBJ2-1; TRBD2 is a possible D gene (5 bases). Germline values: CDR1 SQVTM, CDR2 ANQGSEA. Trimming left V 7 bases short and J 6 bases short, with 13 bases between. The CDR3 is 12 residues long. The CDR3 DNA reads TGCAGCGCCCGGGCGGGCTTCAATGAGCAGTTCTTC. Protein: CSARAGFNEQFF.

V gene TRBV7-9 combines with J gene TRBJ2-7; TRBD1 matches at 8 bases. The better agreement between TRBJ2-5 and the DNA end casts doubt on the J call. The CDR3 length is 16 residues. Germline loops: CDR1 SEHNR, CDR2 FQNEAQ (reference sequence). CDR3 region: CASSLLQGAPQETQYF. CDR3 bases: TGTGCCAGCAGCTTATTGCAGGGGGCACCTCAAGAGACCCAGTACTTC.

The CDR3 bases are TGTGCCTGGAGTGAGGGTAACAATGAGCAGTTCTTC. Translation gives CAWSEGNNEQFF. This chain uses TRBV30 with TRBJ2-1; D unresolved. The germline V gene encodes CDR1 GTSNPN and CDR2 SVGIG (reference sequence). Trimming took off 1 base at V and 5 bases at J, with 6 bases between the two ends. The CDR3 runs 12 residues.

V gene TRBV29-1 combines with J gene TRBJ2-1; 8 bases fit TRBD2. The CDR3 has 11 residues. Germline V CDR1 and CDR2: SQVTM, ANQGSEA. V shed 6 bases, J shed 12 bases, and the junction held 7 bases outside the gene matches. CDR3 DNA sequence: TGCAGCGTCGACGGGGGGGCGCGGCAGTTCTTC. The encoded protein is CSVDGGARQFF.